The clone carrying this T cell receptor (beta chain) was seen many times. The target antigen is unknown. Researchers amplified the TCR beta CDR3 regions from RNA transcripts. With the HTBI primer set, the TCR CDR3 went through a first round of RT-PCR. Via MiXCR, TCRdb re-called the multiplex PCR reads, giving one row per CDR3 protein. The table includes some 570,000 distinct CDR3 sequences, approximately 15% detected once. CDR3 size: 15 residues. Trimming stripped 6 bases from V and 3 bases from J, with 15 bases between. Germline CDR1 and CDR2: MDHEN and SYDVKM. Investigators excluded patients with uncontrolled infection, other autoimmune disease, pregnancy or lactation. Based on clinical symptoms, serum thyroxine and TRAb, thyroid ultrasound and orbital computed tomography, diagnoses were reached. The data are from a study of T cells in Graves' hyperthyroidism and ophthalmopathy. Study conclusions and caveats: Blood also carried most thyroid clonotypes expanded above 0.001.

This TCR was sampled from a woman in her late teens or twenties with Graves' ophthalmopathy. The V and J genes are TRBV28 and TRBJ2-1, with D perhaps assigned TRBD1 or TRBD2 (6 bases each). Input material: blood. CDR3 sequence reads: CASSPEGGDYNEQFF. The CDR3 DNA reads TGTGCCAGCAGCCCCGAGGGGGGAGACTACAATGAGCAGTTCTTC.